Below, 14 T cell receptor beta chains from the same sample are listed, as sequenced in a study of tumor and adjacent non-tumor tissue in lung cancer. Three rounds of nested PCR, following a modified ARM-PCR protocol, produced the TCRbeta library. TCRdb analysed the multiplex PCR reads with MiXCR anew, one entry per CDR3 protein. The table records about 81,000 distinct CDR3 sequences, approximately 72% of them present only once. RNA was extracted from bulk tissue without any cell sorting. Sample: lung tumor tissue. The receptor set was obtained from a woman aged 40 to 49 with non-small cell lung cancer.

A note on this clonotype: A read error is possible here, since a much larger clone lies one base away. The chain recombines TRBV20-1 with TRBJ2-7; D unclear. CDR1 is DFQATT and CDR2 is SNEGSKA in the germline V gene (reference sequence). There are 14 residues in the CDR3. CDR3 bases: TGCAATGCTAGAGATTATAAGAGATCGTACGAGCAGTACTTC. It translates to CNARDYKRSYEQYF.

Note on this clonotype: It may be a read error: a sequence one base away is much more abundant. J is TRBJ2-7 and V is TRBV13, with 7 bases that match TRBD1. The CDR3 contains 12 residues. CDR1 is PRHDT and CDR2 is FYEKMQ in the germline V gene (reference sequence). This CDR3 reads CASSNRGYEHYF. As DNA, the CDR3 is TGTGCCAGCAGTAACAGGGGCTACGAGCACTACTTC. Based on the CDR3 plus reference TRBV13 and TRBJ2-7, the full variable domain is AAGVIQSPRHLIKEKRETATLKCYPIPRHDTVYWYQQGPGQDPQFLISFYEKMQSDKGSIPDRFSAQQFSDYHSELNMSSLELGDSALYFCASSNRGYEHYFGPGTRLTVT.

This clonotype has ten or more counts. V and J are TRBV6-1 and TRBJ2-7; D remains ambiguous. Deletions cut 4 bases from V and 5 bases from J, with 9 bases between. The CDR3 contains 12 residues. CDR1 and CDR2 (germline): MNHNS, SASEGT. CDR3 in DNA: TGTGCCAGCAGTGGGCTAGGCGACGAGCAGTACTTC. This gives the protein CASSGLGDEQYF.

The genes are TRBV4-2 and TRBJ2-2; 13 bases are a match to TRBD2. The CDR3 loop spans 16 amino acids. The germline CDR1 and CDR2 sequences are LGHNA and YNFKEQ. The CDR3 coding sequence is TGTGGAAGCAGCCGAGGACTAGCGGGGGACACCGGGGAGCTGTTTTTT. This sequence encodes CGSSRGLAGDTGELFF.

Concerning this clonotype: The CDR3 does not close with the conserved phenylalanine or tryptophan, likely indicating a read error. The rearrangement links TRBV12-3 or TRBV12-4 to TRBJ1-2; D gene unclear. Trimming pared 8 bases from V and 5 bases from J, leaving 12 bases between. The CDR3 loop spans 12 amino acids. CDR3 amino acids: CASGYGRYGYTI. CDR3 bases: TGTGCCAGCGGTTACGGACGGTATGGCTACACCATC.

Regarding this clonotype: A much larger clonotype is one base distant, so this may be a read error. V is TRBV5-4 and J is TRBJ2-7, with D hard to call. Germline loops: CDR1 SGHNT, CDR2 YYREEE (reference sequence). V lost 4 bases and J 0 bases, leaving 14 bases between the germline ends. This CDR3 has 15 residues. The CDR3 is CASSPETFISYEQYF. The CDR3 bases are TGTGCCAGCAGCCCCGAGACCTTTATCTCCTACGAGCAGTACTTC.

In regard to this clonotype: Since a much larger clone is just one base distant, this may be a read error. The J gene is TRBJ1-2, the V gene TRBV10-3; D gene uncertain. CDR1 and CDR2 from the germline V gene are ENHRY and SYGVKD. The CDR3 loop spans 13 amino acids. In DNA form, the CDR3 reads TGTGTCATCAGTGTGGATTCAAGCGGCGGCTACACCTTC. It yields the protein CVISVDSSGGYTF.

This clonotype was detected only once. A read error may account for a junction end that differs from germline. The rearrangement links TRBV20-1 to TRBJ2-7; 12 bases agree with TRBD2. Germline V gene lookup returns CDR1 DFQATT and CDR2 SNEGSKA (reference sequence). The CDR3 loop spans 13 amino acids. The CDR3 loop is CSAPGLAGYVQYF. The CDR3, as DNA: TGTAGTGCTCCGGGACTAGCGGGCTACGTGCAGTACTTC.

A remark on this clonotype: The junction departs from germline at one end; a sequencing error may be responsible. V usage is TRBV6-1 and J usage is TRBJ2-7; D assignment may be TRBD1 or TRBD2 (6 bases each). CDR3 size: 16 residues. The germline gives CDR1 MNHNS, CDR2 SASEGT. DNA for the CDR3: TGTGCCGGCAGTGAAGACGAGGGGGGCGGTTCGTACGATCAGTACTTC. Encoded protein: CAGSEDEGGGSYDQYF.

This clonotype was counted many times. The J gene is TRBJ2-6, the V gene TRBV5-4; the D is unclear. Germline V gene sequence: CDR1 SGHNT, CDR2 YYREEE (reference sequence). Trimming took 4 bases from V and 0 from J, leaving 5 bases between them. The CDR3 length is 14 residues. The CDR3 DNA sequence: TGTGCCAGCAGCAAGAACTCTGGGGCCAACGTCCTGACTTTC. Protein sequence: CASSKNSGANVLTF.

In regard to this clonotype: The germline gene is not matched at one end of the junction; a read error may be the cause. V gene TRBV12-3 or TRBV12-4 combines with J gene TRBJ2-3, with 10 positions matching TRBD2. The CDR3 loop spans 15 amino acids. The CDR3 spells CASSLAGGNTDTQCF. As DNA, the CDR3 is TGTGCCAGCAGCTTAGCGGGAGGAAACACAGATACGCAGTGTTTT.

Comment on this clonotype: Germline is not matched at one junction end, which may reflect a read error. V is TRBV11-2 and J is TRBJ2-3, with 8 positions matching TRBD1. In germline, CDR1 is SGHAT, CDR2 FQNNGV. The CDR3 covers 18 residues. Here the CDR3 reads CDSSLVCLGTGRTDTQYF. CDR3 in DNA: TGTGACAGCAGCTTAGTGTGTCTCGGGACAGGACGCACAGATACACAGTATTTT.

Note on this clonotype: A read error is likely, as this CDR3 ends without the conserved phenylalanine or tryptophan. The V gene is TRBV10-3, the J gene TRBJ2-1; TRBD2 matches 11 bases. There are 14 residues in the CDR3. CDR1 and CDR2 (germline): ENHRY, SYGVKD. V shed 11 bases, J shed 10 bases, and the junction held 13 bases outside the gene matches. CDR3 residues: CAAGVAGGSGEQFL. The CDR3 nucleotides read TGTGCCGCCGGAGTAGCGGGAGGGTCAGGCGAGCAGTTCCTC.

This clonotype was detected only a few times. This sequence may be a read error, since a much larger clone differs from it by one base. The rearrangement joins TRBV4-1 to TRBJ2-7; 9 bases fit TRBD2. From germline, CDR1 is MGHRA and CDR2 YSYEKL. V trimming: 3 bases; J trimming: 3 bases; junction bases outside the gene matches: 6. The CDR3 loop spans 15 amino acids. CDR3 loop: CASSQSGGPYYEQYF. The DNA for the CDR3 is TGCGCCAGCAGCCAGAGCGGGGGGCCCTACTACGAGCAGTACTTC.